A selection of T cell receptor beta chains follows, all from one sample in a study of a mutant IDH1 vaccine in newly diagnosed glioma. The protocol was immunoSEQ multiplex PCR, while the TCRdb copy is restricted to in-frame clones and leaves out a portion. The table has about 88,000 clones, roughly four fifths seen once. The sample consisted of PBMCs, taken from a glioma patient treated with radiotherapy, temozolomide or both. Source of these receptors: a man in his forties with glioma. Some clones in this sample may be carry-over from other donors' samples. The CDR3 runs from the conserved cysteine through the conserved F or W.

v_call	j_call	cdr3_aa
TRBV6-5	TRBJ1-2	CASSPDSSSNYGYTF
TRBV9	TRBJ1-5	CASSPGAVAWPQHF
TRBV7-9	TRBJ1-4	CASSLLGGVNEKLFF
TRBV4-1	TRBJ2-5	CASSQENGLGGPRETQYF
TRBV29-1	TRBJ2-7	CSAGTSSSPYEQYF
TRBV9	TRBJ1-1	CASSVETENTEAFF
TRBV6-5	TRBJ2-7	CASSSLREQYF
TRBV2	TRBJ1-2	CASSEHQGSYGYTF
TRBV7-9	TRBJ2-7	CASSSMGEQYF
TRBV25-1	TRBJ2-5	CASSEYNAQETQYF
TRBV19	TRBJ1-1	CASSWVAPGTEAFF